In this sample, the clone carrying this TCR beta chain turned up a few times. This sample stems from a study of response to subunit inactivated influenza vaccine. Each CDR3 protein is one row after TCRdb ran MiXCR on the RT-PCR reads. The table lists about 480,000 distinct CDR3 sequences, around 13% of them singletons. CDR1 and CDR2 (germline): SGHRS, YFSETQ. This CDR3 has 14 residues. V was shortened by 4 bases and J by 5 bases, with 12 bases between the two germline ends. The chain recombines TRBV5-1 with TRBJ1-4, with D hard to call. The source was PBMCs from blood, collected roughly 46 days after vaccination. The TCR sequence derives from a man aged 50 to 59 who received an inactivated influenza vaccine. CDR3 region: CASSAVSRNEKLFF. In nucleotides, the CDR3 is TGCGCCAGCAGCGCAGTCAGCAGGAATGAAAAACTGTTTTTT.